The present T cell receptor beta chain was sequenced within a study of regulatory dendritic cells for organ transplantation. Study findings and constraints: Memory T cells were less diverse than naive, with memory CD8+ most oligoclonal. Mature dendritic cells appeared to drive more memory CD8+ clonal expansion than regulatory ones.

Measured with immunoSEQ multiplex PCR; TCRdb has only the in-frame clones, and not every one. The sample contains nearly 30,000 clones, 75% to 80% of which appear only once. Worth noting for this clone: Its antigen is undetermined.

The sample comprised memory CD4+ T cells from blood. Subset of the sample: CD45RO+ memory T cells. The sequence was collected from a human donor in good health.

CDR3 DNA: TGTGCCAGCAGTTTAGCAGGATCAACTAACAATGAGCAGTTCTTC. Encoded protein: CASSLAGSTNNEQFF. The chain recombines TRBV27 with TRBJ2-1; unclear D gene. Trimming took off 2 bases at V and 5 bases at J, with 13 bases between the two ends. Germline V gives CDR1 MNHEY, CDR2 SMNVEV (reference sequence). The CDR3 has 15 amino acids.